This TCR beta chain was identified in a study of blood T cell repertoires in COVID-19. Across the study: Sources were T cells, B-cell-depleted T cells, or PBMCs; the material itself was cDNA or gDNA.

Per the authors' pipeline: Cell counts per sample came from amplifying reference gene primers. Libraries were prepared by immunoSEQ multiplex PCR; TCRdb keeps only in-frame clonotypes and omits some of them. V, J and clone size reflect that table, while D and trimming were determined from the DNA. The data contain some 320,000 clones, approximately 85% of them singletons. CDR1 and CDR2 from the germline V gene are SGHDT and YYEEEE. There are 16 residues in the CDR3. V shed 4 bases and J 4 bases; nucleotides not matched to a gene: 12. Sample: peripheral blood. The genes are TRBV5-6 and TRBJ1-1, with 8 bases matching TRBD1. The sequence derives from a human donor in a cohort sampled during active COVID-19. The CDR3 bases are TGTGCCAGCAGCGATTCCCGACAGGGGATGGGCACTGAAGCTTTCTTT. Translation gives CASSDSRQGMGTEAFF.